The next 7 T cell receptor beta chains were all read from a single sample in a study of neurological immune-mediated disorders. Indicated time point: longitudinal time-point 3. TCRdb re-derived calls from the 5' RACE reads in MiXCR, one entry per CDR3 protein. Of approximately 80,000 distinct CDR3 sequences in the sample, 3.5% to 4.5% were seen once. The sequenced sample was PBMCs. These receptors were taken from a woman aged 55-75 years with multiple sclerosis.

This clonotype was recorded many times. The genes are TRBV12-3 or TRBV12-4 and TRBJ1-5, with 10 nucleotides matching TRBD1. V dropped 6 bases and J dropped 2; count of bases not matched to a gene: 7. CDR3 size: 16 residues. CDR3 sequence: CASRPAGTGGNQPQHF. The DNA for the CDR3 is TGTGCCAGCAGACCAGCCGGGACAGGGGGCAATCAGCCCCAGCATTTT.

This clonotype appeared many times. This chain links TRBV5-1 with TRBJ1-6; weak D call: TRBD1 (5 bases). The CDR3 loop spans 15 amino acids. Trimming cost V 0 bases and J 6 bases, with 10 bases left between them. Per the germline V gene, CDR1 is SGHRS and CDR2 is YFSETQ. The CDR3 region has the DNA TGCGCCAGCAGCTTGGGGGTTGGGGGTAATTCACCCCTCCACTTT. Translated, it gives CASSLGVGGNSPLHF.

There are many counts of this clonotype. The chain recombines TRBV12-3 or TRBV12-4 with TRBJ2-5; D gene uncertain. Trimming pared 2 bases from V and 2 bases from J, leaving 12 bases between. The CDR3 length is 15 residues. The CDR3 reads CASSLRVISQETQYF. CDR3 sequence (DNA): TGTGCCAGCAGTTTAAGGGTGATATCACAAGAGACCCAGTACTTC.

This clonotype was picked up many times. The V and J genes are TRBV6-5 and TRBJ1-4; no reliable D call. Between the trimmed V and J ends, which lost 0 bases and 8 bases, there was a span of 19 bases. Germline CDR1 MNHEY, CDR2 SVGAGI. CDR3 length: 17 residues. The CDR3 reads CASSYSHQAGFNEKLFF. Written as DNA, the CDR3 is TGTGCCAGCAGTTACTCCCATCAGGCGGGATTCAACGAAAAACTGTTTTTT.

This clonotype was counted ten times or more. This chain connects TRBV2 to TRBJ2-7; D perhaps matches TRBD1 (5 bases). Germline lookup yields CDR1 SNHLY and CDR2 FYNNEI. Trimming took off 1 base at V and 1 base at J, with 14 bases between the two ends. The CDR3 sequence is 16 residues long. The CDR3 spells CASSEGFLAGSYEQYF. The DNA for the CDR3 is TGTGCCAGCAGTGAAGGGTTTCTGGCAGGGTCCTACGAGCAGTACTTC.

Ten or more counts support this clonotype. The rearrangement joins TRBV7-2 to TRBJ2-5; 7 bases are a match to TRBD2. The J segment lost 2 bases and the V segment lost 5 bases, leaving 5 bases of the junction unmatched. Germline CDR1 is SGHTA and CDR2 is FQGNSA. CDR3 length: 14 amino acids. CDR3 protein: CASSLRGKQETQYF. The CDR3 nucleotides read TGTGCCAGCAGCCTGCGGGGGAAACAAGAGACCCAGTACTTC.

In this sample, this clonotype turned up many times. The chain uses TRBV9 and TRBJ1-3; D gene unclear. Per germline, CDR1 SGDLS and CDR2 YYNGEE. V was pared by 0 bases and J by 0 bases, with 4 bases between. The CDR3 consists of 14 residues. The chain's CDR3 is CASSVAPSGNTIYF. DNA of the CDR3: TGTGCCAGCAGCGTAGCACCCTCTGGAAACACCATATATTTT.